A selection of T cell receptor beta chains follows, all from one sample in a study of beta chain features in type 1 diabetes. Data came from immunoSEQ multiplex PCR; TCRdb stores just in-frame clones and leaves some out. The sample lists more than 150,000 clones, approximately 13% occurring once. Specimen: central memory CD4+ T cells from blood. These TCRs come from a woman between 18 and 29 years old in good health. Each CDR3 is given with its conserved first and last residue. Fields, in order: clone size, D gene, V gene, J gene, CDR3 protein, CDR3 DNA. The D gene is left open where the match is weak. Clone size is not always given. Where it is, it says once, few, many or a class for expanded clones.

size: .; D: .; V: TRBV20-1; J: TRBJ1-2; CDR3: CSGRNYGYTF; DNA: TGCAGTGGTCGGAACTATGGCTACACCTTC
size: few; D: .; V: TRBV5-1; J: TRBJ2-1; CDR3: CASSATGVSARAYNEQFF; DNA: TGCGCCAGCAGCGCTACGGGTGTGAGCGCGCGCGCCTACAATGAGCAGTTCTTC
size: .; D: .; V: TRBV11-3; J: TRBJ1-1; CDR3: CASSFRNTEAFF; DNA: TGTGCCAGCAGCTTCAGGAACACTGAAGCTTTCTTT
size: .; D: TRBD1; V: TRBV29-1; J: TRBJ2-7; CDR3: CSVEAWDSYSHEQYF; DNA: TGCAGCGTTGAAGCTTGGGACAGCTACTCCCACGAGCAGTACTTC
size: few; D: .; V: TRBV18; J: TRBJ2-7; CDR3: CASSPPGGLSAYEQYF; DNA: TGTGCCAGCTCACCACCGGGAGGACTGAGTGCCTACGAGCAGTACTTC
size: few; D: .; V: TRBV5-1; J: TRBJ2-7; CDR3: CASSLGIPSYEQYF; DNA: TGCGCCAGCAGCCTTGGCATCCCATCCTACGAGCAGTACTTC
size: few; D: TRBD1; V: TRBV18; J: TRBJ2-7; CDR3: CASSQGQGIYEQYF; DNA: TGTGCCAGCTCACAGGGACAGGGGATCTACGAGCAGTACTTC
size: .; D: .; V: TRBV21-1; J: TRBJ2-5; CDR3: CASSIDLPGQGFAYF; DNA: TGTGCCAGCAGCATCGACCTCCCGGGACAGGGTTTTGCGTACTTC
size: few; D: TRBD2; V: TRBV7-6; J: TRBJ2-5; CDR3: CASSLGRTSGSFGETQYF; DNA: TGTGCCAGCAGCTTAGGCCGGACTAGCGGGAGCTTTGGGGAGACCCAGTACTTC
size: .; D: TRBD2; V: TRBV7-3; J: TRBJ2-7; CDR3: CASSPRGGRFYEQYF; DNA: TGTGCCAGCAGCCCGCGCGGGGGGCGCTTCTACGAGCAGTACTTC
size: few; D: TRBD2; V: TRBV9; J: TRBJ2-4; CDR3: CASSVGSGSGKNIQYF; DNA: TGTGCCAGCAGCGTAGGCAGCGGGAGCGGCAAAAACATTCAGTACTTC
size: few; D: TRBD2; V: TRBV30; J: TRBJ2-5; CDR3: CAWSGLAGAGTQYF; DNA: TGTGCCTGGAGTGGGCTAGCGGGAGCGGGGACCCAGTACTTC
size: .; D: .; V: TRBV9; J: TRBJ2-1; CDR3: CASSPQFDEQFF; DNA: TGTGCCAGCAGCCCCCAGTTTGATGAGCAGTTCTTC
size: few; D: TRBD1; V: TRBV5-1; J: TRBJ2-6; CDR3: CASSLGGQGSGANVLTF; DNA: TGCGCCAGCAGCTTGGGAGGACAGGGGAGCGGGGCCAACGTCCTGACTTTC
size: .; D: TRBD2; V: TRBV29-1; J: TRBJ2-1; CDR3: CSVEGILGRTSYNEQFF; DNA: TGCAGCGTTGAAGGGATCCTCGGGAGGACCTCCTACAATGAGCAGTTCTTC
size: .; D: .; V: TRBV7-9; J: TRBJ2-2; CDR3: CASSPPSASTGELFF; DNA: TGTGCCAGCAGCCCCCCGAGCGCTAGCACCGGGGAGCTGTTTTTT
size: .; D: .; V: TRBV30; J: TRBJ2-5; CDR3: CAWSVIPGQETQYF; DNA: TGTGCCTGGAGTGTTATTCCGGGGCAAGAGACCCAGTACTTC
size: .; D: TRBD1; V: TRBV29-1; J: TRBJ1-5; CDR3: CSVAGTGNQPQHF; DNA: TGCAGCGTAGCCGGGACAGGCAATCAGCCCCAGCATTTT
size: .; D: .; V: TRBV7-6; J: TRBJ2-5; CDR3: CASSWTSGEKETQYF; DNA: TGTGCCAGCAGCTGGACGTCAGGGGAGAAAGAGACCCAGTACTTC
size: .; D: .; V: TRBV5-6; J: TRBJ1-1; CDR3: CASSSFWGVGTEAFF; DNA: TGTGCCAGCAGCTCCTTTTGGGGCGTAGGGACTGAAGCTTTCTTT
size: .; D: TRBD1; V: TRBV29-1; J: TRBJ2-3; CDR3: CSDTTGGISDTQYF; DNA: TGCAGCGATACGACAGGGGGCATATCAGATACGCAGTATTTT
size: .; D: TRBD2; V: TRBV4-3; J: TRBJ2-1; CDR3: CASSQDGGRDSYNEQFF; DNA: TGCGCCAGCAGCCAAGATGGGGGGAGGGACTCCTACAATGAGCAGTTCTTC
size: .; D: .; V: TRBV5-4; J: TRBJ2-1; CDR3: CASSLDSSSYNEQFF; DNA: TGTGCCAGCAGCTTGGACAGTAGCTCCTACAATGAGCAGTTCTTC
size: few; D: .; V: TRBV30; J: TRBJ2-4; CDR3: CAGSTETAKNIQYF; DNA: TGTGCCGGATCTACAGAAACAGCCAAAAACATTCAGTACTTC
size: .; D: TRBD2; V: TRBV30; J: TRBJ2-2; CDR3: CAWSSGRVTGELFF; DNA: TGTGCCTGGAGTAGCGGGAGGGTAACCGGGGAGCTGTTTTTT
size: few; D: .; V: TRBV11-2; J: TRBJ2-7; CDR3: CASSTSYEQYF; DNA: TGTGCCAGCAGCACCAGCTACGAGCAGTACTTC
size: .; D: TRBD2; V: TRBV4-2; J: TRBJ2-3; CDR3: CASSQTREVGTDTQYF; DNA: TGTGCCAGCAGCCAGACACGGGAGGTAGGCACAGATACGCAGTATTTT
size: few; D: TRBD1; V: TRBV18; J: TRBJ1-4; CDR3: CASSHDRDYMNEKLFF; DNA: TGTGCCAGCTCACATGACAGGGATTATATGAATGAAAAACTGTTTTTT
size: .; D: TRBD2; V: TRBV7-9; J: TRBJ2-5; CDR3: CASSFGLAETQETQYF; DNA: TGTGCCAGCAGCTTCGGACTAGCGGAGACCCAAGAGACCCAGTACTTC
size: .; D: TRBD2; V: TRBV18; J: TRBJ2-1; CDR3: CASSRGGLGNEQFF; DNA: TGTGCCAGCTCGCGGGGAGGACTAGGGAATGAGCAGTTCTTC
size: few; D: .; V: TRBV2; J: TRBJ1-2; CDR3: CASSMSYGYTF; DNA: TGTGCCAGCAGTATGAGTTATGGCTACACCTTC
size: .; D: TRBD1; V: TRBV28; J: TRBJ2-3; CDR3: CASSGQGAATDTQYF; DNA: TGTGCCAGCAGCGGACAGGGGGCGGCCACAGATACGCAGTATTTT
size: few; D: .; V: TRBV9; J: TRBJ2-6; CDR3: CASSGSGTQSSGANVLTF; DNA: TGTGCCAGCAGCGGGTCCGGGACACAATCCTCTGGGGCCAACGTCCTGACTTTC
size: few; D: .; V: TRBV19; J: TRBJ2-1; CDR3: CASSFEAIYWYEQFF; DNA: TGTGCCAGTAGTTTCGAAGCGATTTACTGGTATGAGCAGTTCTTC
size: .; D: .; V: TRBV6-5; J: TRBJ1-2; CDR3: CASSEEGLVGYTF; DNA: TGTGCCAGCAGTGAAGAGGGATTAGTTGGCTACACCTTC
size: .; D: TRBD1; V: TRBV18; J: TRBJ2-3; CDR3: CASSPLDRGRTDTQYF; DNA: TGTGCCAGCTCACCACTCGACAGGGGGCGCACAGATACGCAGTATTTT
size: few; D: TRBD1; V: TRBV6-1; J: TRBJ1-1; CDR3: CASSDPGQVGREAFF; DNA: TGTGCCAGCAGTGACCCCGGACAGGTGGGGAGGGAAGCTTTCTTT
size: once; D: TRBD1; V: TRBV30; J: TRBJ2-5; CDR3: CAWGGQGDKETQYF; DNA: TGTGCCTGGGGGGGACAGGGAGATAAGGAGACCCAGTACTTC
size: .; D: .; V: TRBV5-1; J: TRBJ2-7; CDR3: CASSLVPTASNEQYF; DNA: TGCGCCAGCAGCCTCGTGCCGACAGCGTCCAACGAGCAGTACTTC
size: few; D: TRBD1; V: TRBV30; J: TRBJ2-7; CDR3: CAWSPGGYEQYF; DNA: TGTGCCTGGAGTCCAGGGGGCTACGAGCAGTACTTC
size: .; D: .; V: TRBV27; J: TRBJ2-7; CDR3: CASSLRDITPYEQYF; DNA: TGTGCCAGCAGTTTACGGGACATCACTCCCTACGAGCAGTACTTC
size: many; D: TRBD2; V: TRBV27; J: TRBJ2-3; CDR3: CASSTNLPGGRIQDTQYF; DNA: TGTGCCAGCAGTACGAACCTACCTGGCGGGAGGATTCAAGATACGCAGTATTTT
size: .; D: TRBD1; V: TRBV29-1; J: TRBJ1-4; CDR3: CSVDKTGAEKLFF; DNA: TGCAGCGTTGACAAAACAGGGGCTGAAAAACTGTTTTTT
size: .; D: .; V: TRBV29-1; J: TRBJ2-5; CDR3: CSVPSPRSLGKETQYF; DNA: TGCAGCGTTCCTTCACCCCGTAGCCTCGGGAAAGAGACCCAGTACTTC
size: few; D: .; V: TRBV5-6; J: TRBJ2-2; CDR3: CASSLVLRRDRTTGELFF; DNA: TGTGCCAGCAGCTTGGTCTTGCGGCGGGATCGGACCACCGGGGAGCTGTTTTTT
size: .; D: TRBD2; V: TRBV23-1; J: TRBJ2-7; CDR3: CASSQKLPGERGTYEQYF; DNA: TGCGCCAGCAGTCAAAAACTCCCAGGAGAGCGGGGTACTTACGAGCAGTACTTC
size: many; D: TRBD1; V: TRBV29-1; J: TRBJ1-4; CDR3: CSVHTGAAEKLFF; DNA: TGCAGCGTGCACACAGGGGCGGCTGAAAAACTGTTTTTT
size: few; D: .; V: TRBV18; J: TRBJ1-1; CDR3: CASSPQRDTEAFF; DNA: TGTGCCAGCTCACCACAACGGGATACTGAAGCTTTCTTT
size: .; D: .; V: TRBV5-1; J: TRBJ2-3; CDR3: CASSRALVDTQYF; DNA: TGCGCCAGCAGCCGCGCACTAGTGGATACGCAGTATTTT
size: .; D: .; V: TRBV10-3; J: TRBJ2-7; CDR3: CAISGDTSTYEQYF; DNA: TGTGCCATCAGCGGGGACACGTCGACCTACGAGCAGTACTTC
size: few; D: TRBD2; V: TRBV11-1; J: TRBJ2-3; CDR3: CASSLPGLASMDTQYF; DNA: TGTGCCAGCAGCCTTCCGGGACTAGCTTCTATGGATACGCAGTATTTT
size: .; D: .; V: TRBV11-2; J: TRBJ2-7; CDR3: CASSLVRSRATADEQYF; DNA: TGTGCCAGCAGCTTAGTCCGGTCGAGGGCGACGGCGGACGAGCAGTACTTC
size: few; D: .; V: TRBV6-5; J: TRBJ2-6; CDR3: CASRHSGANVLTF; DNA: TGTGCCAGCAGACACTCTGGGGCCAACGTCCTGACTTTC
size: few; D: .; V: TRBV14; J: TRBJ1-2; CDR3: CASSQVARANYGYTF; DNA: TGTGCCAGCAGCCAAGTAGCCAGAGCTAACTATGGCTACACCTTC
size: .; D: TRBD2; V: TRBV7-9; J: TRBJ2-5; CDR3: CASSTGLAVETQYF; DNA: TGTGCCAGCAGCACCGGACTAGCGGTTGAGACCCAGTACTTC